The T cell receptor (beta chain) described here comes from a study of HIV-infected patients and healthy controls (dated by TCRdb to the mid-2010s). In terms of the full investigation: After three months of therapy, CD4 counts in 14 of 16 patients increased to a modest but significant degree while remaining below normal ranges. The CD4:CD8 ratio rose slightly, whereas CD8 counts showed no consistent shift during early therapy. Relative to controls, total CDR3 counts per chain did not differ significantly, and patients lacked overall T-cell lymphocytopenia. An undetectable viral load was attained by 11 of 16 patients by the second bleed and by all patients after a further year of therapy. Whether deep TCR repertoire sequencing of small blood samples from HIV patients could capture immune perturbation and reconstitution was tested in the study. The paper's findings and limits, for the study overall: Healthy controls shared more CDR3s between individuals than HIV+ patients, by Jaccard index and by count of highly shared sequences. Only sixteen HIV-infected individuals were processed, which the authors considered a major limit on how widely the findings apply. MAIT cell alpha-chain CDR3s were found at high frequency in healthy controls but were severely depleted in HIV+ repertoires. Eight alpha and eight beta V genes showed significantly different mean usage between HIV-infected patients and controls. HIV-infected repertoires showed significantly elevated mean Gini indices relative to controls, which possibly reflects oligoclonality. During therapy, a significant decrease in frequency was seen for HIV-associated CDR3s, whereas no significant change was found for CMV-associated CDR3s, although most of them became more frequent. Unequal numbers of distinct sequences between patients and controls complicated comparisons, and size-matching overweighted rare events from HIV-infected data. In HIV-infected patients, the apparent post-therapy recovery of the Gini index was not replicated in size-matched repertoire data. Alpha-beta chain pairing was not determined in the samples. Treated samples represented only approximately 14 weeks of therapy, a duration arguably insufficient for detecting immune reconstitution in view of low adult thymic output. The dynamics of distinct T-cell subpopulations could not be separated, and sequencing depth was restricted, because whole blood was used. Healthy control repertoires showed roughly threefold more distinct CDR3s and higher Shannon diversity than untreated HIV+ repertoires. The observed differences in diversity could not be explained by the slight differences in age and sex profiles between the study cohorts. Donor HLA types were not determined in the study.

Follow-up blood from HIV-infected patients was collected roughly three months, about 14 weeks, after antiretroviral therapy began. Whole blood was used without cell fractionation, so the repertoire reflected all unsorted peripheral T cells. A roughly 2.5 ml sample of peripheral blood was drawn into Tempus tubes for RNA extraction. Treatment interruptions were among the grounds for excluding patients from enrollment, as were febrile or AIDS-related illness, tumors, hepatitis B or C coinfection, immunomodulatory therapy and recent vaccination. Residual genomic DNA was removed with the TURBO-DNase kit and globin mRNA was depleted with GLOBINclear. Approximately 0.5 ug RNA was reverse transcribed with SuperScript III using primers against the alpha and beta constant regions. Separate alpha and beta chain libraries were made by chain-specific third strand synthesis with multiplexing indices. The protocol used a single primer pair to amplify all rearrangements within a chain, which avoided primer bias, and attached molecular barcodes to each cDNA molecule. T4 RNA Ligase 1 joined purified cDNA to a 5' RACE adapter that carried a random hexamer and the SP2 sequencing primer site. Second strand synthesis was primed from the SP2 site with Phusion polymerase, using slow temperature ramps to favor optimal annealing. Joined together, two random hexamer sequences that had both been added before amplification formed the 12-nucleotide barcode of each molecule. P5 and P7 adapter elements plus a second index were added in a short first PCR, which was followed by a roughly 21-cycle amplification PCR with P5s and P7 primers. In total the libraries went through about 29 PCR cycles, after which the libraries were quantified on a Qubit, sized on a Bioanalyzer, and diluted to approximately 4.2 nM. Sequencing of the normalized libraries was performed on an Illumina MiSeq with 2 x 250 paired-end kits. MinElute columns were the means by which the reverse transcription reactions were cleaned up, and the reactions were eluted into roughly 9.4 ul Tris-Cl. Adapter ligations were incubated for 20 to 25 hours at 16 degrees C and subsequently purified with AMPure XP beads at a 1:1 ratio. Concerning the study's data processing: A modified Decombinator that output V, J, insert and barcode information was used to process the demultiplexed FASTQ files. Any sequence that shared a barcode yet differed from the dominant sequence was discarded as an error, and the number of original cDNA molecules was estimated by counting barcodes clustered at Levenshtein distance 3. The R packages ineq, vegan, igraph and RCytoscape were used for downstream analyses, with IMGT nomenclature and CDR3 definitions applied. The authors computed V gene usage over distinct sequences and counted each TCR a single time to avoid skew from clonal expansion. Unique CDR3 amino acid sequences within a donor were connected in similarity networks whenever two sequences differed by a single Levenshtein edit. Published HIV-specific CDR3s (around 99 alpha, several hundred beta) and CMV-specific CDR3s (roughly 13 alpha, 200 to 300 beta) were assembled and queried against the repertoires. It was shown by random subsampling to size-matched repertoires that the decreased diversity of patients was not caused by their lower sequence numbers. Starting from the raw public reads, TCRdb applied fastp trimming at Q25, assembled clones with MiXCR and retained in-frame beta chains. Entries that share a CDR3 protein sequence are merged under the most common genes and DNA. These V and J calls originate from TCRdb's pipeline instead of the authors' own analysis. In all, the sample holds thousands of distinct CDR3 sequences, and 8.7% of those were seen once. The top ten clones comprise approximately 22% of the sample.

On this clonotype: This receptor's antigen is unknown. The sample holds no much larger clone one base away, and base qualities are not on file.

Looking up the germline V gene yields CDR1 ENHRY and CDR2 SYGVKD. From its cysteine to its phenylalanine, the CDR3 spans 17 amino acids. Only the CDR3 DNA stays, 51 bases, in frame from base 1. V was cut back by 2 bases and J by 1 base, leaving a gap of 15 bases between them. The sequence was obtained from an adult with HIV infection. This chain joins TRBV10-3 to TRBJ2-1; tentative D gene TRBD1, with 6 bases matching. The sequencing used blood, collected during antiretroviral therapy. The DNA sequence is given as TGTGCCATCAGTGAGCCTCCGGCCGGGACATCCTACAATGAGCAGTTCTTC. Translated, this is CAISEPPAGTSYNEQFF.